This TCR beta chain was found in a study of spatial heterogeneity in lung cancer. Study background: Alpha-chain sequences were detected in numbers that were consistently lower than beta-chain sequences.

Whole-study results and caveats: Tumor mutation count correlated with how many alpha and beta TCRs expanded intratumorally.

The CDR3 loop spans 14 amino acids. CDR1 and CDR2 (germline): SGHRS, YFSETQ. The V gene lost 3 bases and the J gene lost 2 bases, with 12 bases spanning the gap. Time point noted: sample taken at primary tumor resection. Donation came from 70 or so patients with untreated early-stage non-small cell lung cancer. Material for sequencing was whole RNA from tumor, nontumor lung or frozen PBMC, left unsorted. Every TCR cDNA molecule bore a unique molecular identifier. One entry per CDR3 protein results from TCRdb running MiXCR on the 5' RACE reads. Counted here are some 14,000 distinct CDR3 sequences, about 5.4% occurring once; the ten biggest clones make up roughly 10%. This clonotype was observed a few times. Its antigen is not known.

This rearrangement joins TRBV5-1 to TRBJ2-7; weak D call: TRBD2 (5 bases). The origin of this receptor is a female donor with early-stage non-small cell lung cancer. The sequenced sample was lung tumor tissue, obtained at surgery. The DNA of the CDR3 is TGCGCCAGCAGCTCCGGACTGACGACCTACGAGCAGTACTTC. Translated: CASSSGLTTYEQYF.